This T cell receptor (beta chain) was obtained from a study of Ad26.COV2.S vaccination and SARS-CoV-2 variants. Study information: Intramuscular Ad26.COV2.S doses were given once or twice, 56 days apart.

The protocol was immunoSEQ multiplex PCR, while the TCRdb copy is restricted to in-frame clones and leaves out a portion. Among about 250,000 clones listed, around 90% were seen once. Treatment described: roughly 19 received Ad26.COV2.S at low or high dose, single or two shots; about 5 received placebo; per-sample allocation not given. The samples date from day 63 after the first vaccine or placebo injection. The length of the CDR3 is 18 residues. From germline, CDR1 is SGHTA and CDR2 FQGNSA. J lost 10 bases, V lost 1 base, and 15 bases had no gene match. The sequence was collected from a person between 18 and 60 years old who received the Ad26.COV2.S COVID-19 vaccine or a placebo. The V and J genes are TRBV7-2 and TRBJ2-3; TRBD2 matches at 12 bases. The material sequenced was peripheral blood, taken in a trial of Ad26.COV2.S vaccine versus placebo. The CDR3 protein is CASSLVGFASGRAGPQYF. In DNA, the CDR3 is TGTGCCAGCAGCTTAGTGGGTTTTGCTAGCGGGAGGGCCGGTCCGCAGTATTTT. Based on the CDR3 plus reference TRBV7-2 and TRBJ2-3, the full variable domain is GAGVSQSPSNKVTEKGKDVELRCDPISGHTALYWYRQSLGQGLEFLIYFQGNSAPDKSGLPSDRFSAERTGGSVSTLTIQRTQQEDSAVYLCASSLVGFASGRAGPQYFGPGTRLTVL.